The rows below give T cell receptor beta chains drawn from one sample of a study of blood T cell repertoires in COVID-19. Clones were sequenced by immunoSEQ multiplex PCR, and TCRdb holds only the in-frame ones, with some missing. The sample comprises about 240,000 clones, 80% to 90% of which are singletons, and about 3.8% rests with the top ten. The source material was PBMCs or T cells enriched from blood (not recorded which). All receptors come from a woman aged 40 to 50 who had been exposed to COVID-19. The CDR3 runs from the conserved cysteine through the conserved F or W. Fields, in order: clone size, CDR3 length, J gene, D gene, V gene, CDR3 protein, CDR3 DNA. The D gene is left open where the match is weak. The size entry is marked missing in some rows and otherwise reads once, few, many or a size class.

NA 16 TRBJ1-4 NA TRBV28 CASSSHAPGEGEKLFF TGTGCCAGCAGTTCCCACGCTCCCGGGGAGGGAGAAAAACTGTTTTTT
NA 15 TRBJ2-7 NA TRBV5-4 CASSLVGQSSYEQYF TGTGCCAGCAGCTTGGTGGGACAAAGCTCCTACGAGCAGTACTTC
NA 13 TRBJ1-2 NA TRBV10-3 CATQDSPNYGYTF TGTGCCACCCAGGACAGTCCAAACTATGGCTACACCTTC
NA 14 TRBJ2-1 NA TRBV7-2 CASSFDRTYNEQFF TGTGCCAGCAGCTTCGACAGAACCTACAATGAGCAGTTCTTC
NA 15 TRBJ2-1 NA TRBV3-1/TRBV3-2 CASSTVESGYNEQFF TGTGCCAGCAGCACCGTGGAGAGTGGGTACAATGAGCAGTTCTTC
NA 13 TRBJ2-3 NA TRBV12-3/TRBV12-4 CASSLRDTGTQYF TGTGCCAGCAGTCTCCGGGACACGGGTACGCAGTATTTT
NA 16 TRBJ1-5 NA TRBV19 CASSMAGTAGDQPQHF TGTGCCAGTAGTATGGCAGGTACCGCGGGGGATCAGCCCCAGCATTTT
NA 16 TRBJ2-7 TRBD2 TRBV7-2 CASSLASTSGGNEQYF TGTGCCAGCAGCTTAGCGTCCACTAGCGGGGGCAACGAGCAGTACTTC
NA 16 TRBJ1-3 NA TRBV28 CASIPWGPETGNTIYF TGTGCCAGCATCCCATGGGGGCCGGAGACTGGAAACACCATATATTTT
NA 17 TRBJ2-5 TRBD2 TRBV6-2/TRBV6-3 CASSYSKASGGRETQYF TGTGCCAGCAGTTACTCGAAGGCTAGCGGGGGGAGGGAGACCCAGTACTTC
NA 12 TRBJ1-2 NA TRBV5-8 CASSRGLNGYTF TGTGCCAGCAGCAGGGGACTAAATGGCTACACCTTC
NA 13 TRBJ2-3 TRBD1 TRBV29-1 CSLHRGSTDTQYF TGCAGCCTACACAGGGGTAGCACAGATACGCAGTATTTT
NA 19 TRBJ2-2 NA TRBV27 CASSLSLRPGVPNTGELFF TGTGCCAGCAGTTTATCCCTCCGGCCAGGTGTGCCGAACACCGGGGAGCTGTTTTTT
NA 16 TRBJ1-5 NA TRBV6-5 CASSYHAAPPGQPQHF TGTGCCAGCAGTTATCACGCAGCACCCCCGGGTCAGCCCCAGCATTTT
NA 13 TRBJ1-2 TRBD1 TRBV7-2 CASSPTGDYGYTF TGTGCCAGCAGCCCCACAGGGGACTATGGCTACACCTTC
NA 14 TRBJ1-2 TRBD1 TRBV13 CASHLTGGRGGYTF TGTGCCAGCCACTTAACAGGGGGCAGGGGTGGCTACACCTTC
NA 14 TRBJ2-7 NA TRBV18 CASSPTAASYEQYF TGTGCCAGCTCACCGACAGCCGCGTCCTACGAGCAGTACTTC
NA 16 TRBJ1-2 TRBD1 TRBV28 CASSQLTTGNSYGYTF TGTGCCAGCAGCCAGTTGACGACAGGGAATAGCTATGGCTACACCTTC
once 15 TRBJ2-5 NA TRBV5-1 CASSLEAGRQETQYF TGCGCCAGCAGCTTGGAGGCGGGGCGGCAAGAGACCCAGTACTTC
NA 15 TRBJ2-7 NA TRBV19 CASSSRGQSSYEQYF TGTGCCAGTAGTTCGCGGGGACAGAGCTCCTACGAGCAGTACTTC
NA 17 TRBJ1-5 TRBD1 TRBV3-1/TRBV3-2 CASSQGDRAPHIRPQHF TGTGCCAGCAGCCAGGGGGACAGGGCCCCCCACATACGGCCCCAGCATTTT
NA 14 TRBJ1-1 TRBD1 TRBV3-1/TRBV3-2 CASTKTGGNTEAFF TGTGCCAGCACCAAGACAGGGGGCAACACTGAAGCTTTCTTT
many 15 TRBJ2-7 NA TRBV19 CASSILPDSSYEQYF TGTGCCAGTAGTATCCTCCCGGACAGCTCCTACGAGCAGTACTTC
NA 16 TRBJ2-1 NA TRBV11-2 CASRLDVQGTGNEQFF TGTGCCAGCAGACTAGACGTACAGGGAACTGGCAATGAGCAGTTCTTC
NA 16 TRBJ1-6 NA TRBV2 CASSGGGTNYNSPLHF TGTGCCAGCAGTGGGGGCGGTACAAACTATAATTCACCCCTCCACTTT
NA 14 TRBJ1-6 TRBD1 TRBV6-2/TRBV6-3 CASSFRTGVSPLHF TGTGCCAGCAGTTTCAGGACAGGGGTCTCACCCCTCCACTTT
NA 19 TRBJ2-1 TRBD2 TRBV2 CAGRDTQGTSGGSYNEQFF TGTGCCGGAAGAGATACCCAAGGGACTAGCGGGGGGTCCTACAATGAGCAGTTCTTC
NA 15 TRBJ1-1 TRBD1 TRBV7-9 CASSFEAGGAAEAFF TGTGCCAGCAGCTTCGAAGCAGGGGGCGCCGCTGAAGCTTTCTTT
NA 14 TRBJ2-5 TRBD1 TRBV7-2 CASSLGTGAAAQYF TGTGCCAGCAGCTTGGGGACAGGGGCGGCGGCCCAGTACTTC
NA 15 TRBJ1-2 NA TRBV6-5 CASSSQTGHNYGYTF TGTGCCAGCAGTTCGCAGACAGGCCATAACTATGGCTACACCTTC
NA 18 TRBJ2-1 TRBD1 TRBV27 CASSFLLVGTGGLNEQFF TGTGCCAGCAGTTTCCTCCTCGTGGGGACAGGGGGCTTGAATGAGCAGTTCTTC
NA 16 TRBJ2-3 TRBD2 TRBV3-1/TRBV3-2 CASSHWRGGLTDTQYF TGTGCCAGCAGCCATTGGCGGGGGGGGCTCACAGATACGCAGTATTTT
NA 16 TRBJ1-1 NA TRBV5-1 CASSLAGQGKDTEAFF TGCGCCAGCAGCTTGGCGGGCCAGGGAAAGGACACTGAAGCTTTCTTT
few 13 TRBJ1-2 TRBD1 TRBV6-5 CASSLRTGVGYTF TGTGCCAGCAGTTTGAGGACAGGGGTTGGCTACACCTTC
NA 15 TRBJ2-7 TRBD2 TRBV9 CASSVGLASSYEQYF TGTGCCAGCAGCGTGGGACTAGCCTCATCCTACGAGCAGTACTTC
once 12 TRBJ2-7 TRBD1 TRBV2 CAGGQGPYEQYF TGTGCCGGGGGACAGGGGCCCTACGAGCAGTACTTC